The 29 T cell receptor beta chains given below trace back to one sample, sequenced in a study of lymphopenia after photon versus proton radiotherapy (dated by TCRdb to the late 2010s). Receptor amplification or capture employed the immunoSEQ multiplex PCR assay. The table was pulled from immuneACCESS by TCRdb, which kept in-frame rearrangements only. Such tables lose some clones; where checked, under half of the loss comes from unresolved V genes, and the rest has no known cause. Here the sample has 150,000 to 200,000 clones; about 85% occur a single time. Jointly, the top ten make up about 4.7% of the sample. Sample: peripheral blood, taken from a patient treated with photon-based radiotherapy. The receptors stem from a man in his fifties with gastric cancer.

The CDR3 here is CASSLAPSMSGELFF. DNA for the CDR3: TGTGCCAGCAGCTTAGCCCCTAGCATGAGCGGGGAGCTGTTTTTT. The chain is built from TRBV7-6 and TRBJ2-2; weak D call: TRBD2 (5 bases). Per germline, CDR1 SGHVS and CDR2 FNYEAQ. The CDR3 is 15 residues long. The V end lost 0 bases, the J end lost 7 bases, and 12 bases lay between the germline ends.

In nucleotides, the CDR3 is TGTGCCAGCAGTTACTCAGGGGGTTGGAACACTGAAGCTTTCTTT. Residues: CASSYSGGWNTEAFF. The genes are TRBV6-5 and TRBJ1-1; possible D gene TRBD1, 6 bases. The CDR3 has 15 amino acids. The V and J ends lost 0 bases and 1 base respectively, with 9 bases between them. Per germline, CDR1 MNHEY and CDR2 SVGAGI.

CDR3 in amino acids: CASSAGTGTEQYF. In DNA, the CDR3 is TGCGCCAGCAGCGCAGGGACAGGGACCGAGCAGTACTTC. The rearrangement uses TRBV5-1 and TRBJ2-7; 9 bases are shared with TRBD1. In germline, CDR1 is SGHRS, CDR2 YFSETQ. This CDR3 contains 13 residues. The V gene end was trimmed by 4 bases and the J gene end by 6 bases; junction bases not matched to a gene: 5.

V usage is TRBV5-4 and J usage is TRBJ2-2, with 9 bases matching TRBD1. The V and J ends lost 4 bases and 3 bases, in that order; junction bases with no gene match: 7. CDR3 length: 16 amino acids. Germline CDR1 and CDR2: SGHNT and YYREEE (reference sequence). The CDR3 loop is CASSKYRGRDTGELFF. CDR3 nucleotide sequence: TGTGCCAGCAGCAAATACAGGGGGCGCGACACCGGGGAGCTGTTTTTT.

In the case of this clone: Other nucleotide sequences in the sample specify the same CDR3. The gene calls are TRBV5-6 and TRBJ1-1; D is unresolved. Trimming removed 3 bases at V and 0 bases at J, with 6 bases between. The CDR3 covers 13 residues. Germline assignment: CDR1 SGHDT and CDR2 YYEEEE. CDR3 nucleotide sequence: TGTGCCAGCAGCTGGACTGTGAACACTGAAGCTTTCTTT. Protein: CASSWTVNTEAFF.

V is TRBV27 and J is TRBJ1-2; 9 bases line up with TRBD1. CDR3 size: 13 residues. In germline, CDR1 is MNHEY, CDR2 SMNVEV (reference sequence). V was pared by 4 bases and J by 7 bases, with 4 bases of the junction left unmatched. The DNA of the CDR3 is TGTGCCAGCAGTTACAGGGGGCGCGTTGGCTACACCTTC. It specifies CASSYRGRVGYTF.

This sequence joins TRBV6-5 and TRBJ2-7; weak D call: TRBD1 (6 bases). With 4 bases removed from V and 2 bases from J, the gap between germline ends came to 12 bases. Germline CDR1 MNHEY, CDR2 SVGAGI. The CDR3 length is 14 residues. CDR3 region: CASSFGRTAYEQYF. The CDR3 nucleotides are TGTGCCAGCAGTTTCGGAAGGACAGCCTACGAGCAGTACTTC.

J is TRBJ1-2 and V is TRBV6-5; D is ambiguous. Trimming shortened V by 6 bases and J by 3 bases, and 11 bases separated the two germline ends. The CDR3 sequence is 13 residues long. Germline V gene lookup returns CDR1 MNHEY and CDR2 SVGAGI. Here the CDR3 DNA reads TGTGCCAGCAGGAGGATGACGGACTATGGCTACACCTTC. This codes for CASRRMTDYGYTF.

The V gene is TRBV14, the J gene TRBJ2-1, with TRBD1 as a possible D gene (6 bases). Trimming stripped 4 bases from V and 4 bases from J, with 8 bases between. Germline loops: CDR1 SGHDN, CDR2 FVKESK. The CDR3 is made up of 13 amino acids. In nucleotides, the CDR3 is TGTGCCAGCAGCCCACAGGGTTACAATGAGCAGTTCTTC. This sequence encodes CASSPQGYNEQFF.

The chain links TRBV19 to TRBJ1-2, with D unresolved. Deletions cut 7 bases from V and 5 bases from J, with 17 bases between. Germline CDR1 LNHDA, CDR2 SQIVND (reference sequence). This CDR3 spans 14 amino acids. CDR3 region: CASTSWARGYGYTF. CDR3 coding DNA: TGTGCCAGTACCTCTTGGGCCCGAGGGTATGGCTACACCTTC. The whole variable domain, filled in from reference TRBV19 and TRBJ1-2, reads DGGITQSPKYLFRKEGQNVTLSCEQNLNHDAMYWYRQDPGQGLRLIYYSQIVNDFQKGDIAEGYSVSREKKESFPLTVTSAQKNPTAFYLCASTSWARGYGYTFGSGTRLTVV.

The V gene is TRBV4-2, the J gene TRBJ2-3; tentative D call: TRBD2 (5 bases). This CDR3 has 14 residues. Germline V lookup: CDR1 LGHNA, CDR2 YNFKEQ. V lost 4 bases and J 3 bases, leaving 11 bases between the germline ends. In DNA, the CDR3 is TGTGCCAGCAGCCCCCTGGGAGCGACAGATACGCAGTATTTT. The encoded protein is CASSPLGATDTQYF.

J is TRBJ1-3 and V is TRBV19; TRBD1 matches at 7 bases. With 5 bases clipped from V and 0 bases from J, the junction kept 10 bases outside the gene matches. This CDR3 is built from 17 residues. The germline CDR1 and CDR2 sequences are LNHDA and SQIVND (reference sequence). CDR3 in DNA: TGTGCCAGTAGTCCTACAGGGGCTTTAATCTCTGGAAACACCATATATTTT. It codes for CASSPTGALISGNTIYF.

J is TRBJ2-7 and V is TRBV2, with 9 positions matching TRBD2. V gave up 3 bases and J gave up 7 bases; unmatched junction bases: 16. CDR1 and CDR2 from the germline V gene are SNHLY and FYNNEI. The CDR3 has 17 amino acids. The CDR3 bases are TGTGCCAGCAGTGATACCCTCTTCGCGGGAGGGCCGGAAGAGCAGTACTTC. Translating it yields CASSDTLFAGGPEEQYF.

This chain links TRBV29-1 with TRBJ2-3; the D call may be TRBD1 or TRBD2 (5 bases each). CDR1 and CDR2 (germline): SQVTM, ANQGSEA. The CDR3 extends over 17 amino acids. The V end lost 4 bases, the J end lost 2 bases, and 22 bases lay between the germline ends. The CDR3 loop reads CSVVVMRGTHTTDTQYF. The CDR3 nucleotides read TGCAGCGTTGTGGTGATGAGGGGCACACACACCACAGATACGCAGTATTTT.

Concerning this clone itself: The sample carries other DNA sequences with the same CDR3. This rearrangement joins TRBV18 to TRBJ2-7; 7 bases are shared with TRBD1. The trim removed 3 bases at V and 3 bases at J, leaving 5 bases unmatched. This CDR3 contains 14 residues. Per the germline V gene, CDR1 is KGHSH and CDR2 is LQKENI. The CDR3 nucleotides are TGTGCCAGCTCACCGGGGACAGCCGGCTACGAGCAGTACTTC. It specifies CASSPGTAGYEQYF.

The V gene is TRBV21-1, the J gene TRBJ2-5; the table's D call, TRBD2, was not checked against the DNA. TRBV21-1 is a pseudogene locus. The CDR3 totals 13 residues. The CDR3 bases are TGTGCCAGCAGGGCGGAGACCCAAGAGACCCAGTACTTC. Encoded protein: CASRAETQETQYF.

This rearrangement joins TRBV6-5 to TRBJ2-2; D gene uncertain. CDR3 length: 15 amino acids. V was clipped by 2 bases and J by 1 base, with 8 bases between them. Germline CDR1 MNHEY, CDR2 SVGAGI. DNA for the CDR3: TGTGCCAGCAGTTACAAGCGAAAGAACACCGGGGAGCTGTTTTTT. It is translated as CASSYKRKNTGELFF.

The rearrangement uses TRBV27 and TRBJ1-5, with D possibly being TRBD1 (5 bases). The V gene lost 5 bases and the J gene lost 0 bases, with 8 bases spanning the gap. Per the germline V gene, CDR1 is MNHEY and CDR2 is SMNVEV (reference sequence). CDR3 length: 14 residues. The CDR3: CASSPQGSNQPQHF. Written as DNA, the CDR3 is TGTGCCAGCAGTCCCCAGGGTAGCAATCAGCCCCAGCATTTT.

This clone has only one observation. The V and J genes are TRBV11-3 and TRBJ1-1; no firm D call. The CDR3 contains 13 residues. Deletions cut 3 bases from V and 2 bases from J, with 7 bases between. Germline-derived CDR1 and CDR2 are SGHNT and YENEEA. CDR3: CASSLTVNTEAFF. The CDR3 region has the DNA TGTGCCAGCAGCTTGACGGTTAACACTGAAGCTTTCTTT.

This sequence joins TRBV5-1 and TRBJ2-3, with TRBD1 matching over 9 bases. Germline V gene sequence: CDR1 SGHRS, CDR2 YFSETQ. The CDR3 spans 16 residues. The junction had 5 bases not matched to a gene; V was cut back by 0 bases and J by 3 bases. CDR3 amino acids: CASSLDTGGGTDTQYF. DNA for the CDR3: TGCGCCAGCAGCTTGGACACAGGGGGCGGGACAGATACGCAGTATTTT.

V gene TRBV6-1 combines with J gene TRBJ1-1, with D possibly matching TRBD1 (6 bases). The CDR3 consists of 13 residues. V was trimmed by 7 bases and J by 2 bases, leaving 11 bases between them. Germline V gene data show CDR1 as MNHNS and CDR2 as SASEGT. CDR3 sequence reads: CASTRTENTEAFF. In DNA, the CDR3 is TGTGCCAGCACTAGGACAGAAAACACTGAAGCTTTCTTT.

This chain uses TRBV18 with TRBJ1-5, with D possibly being TRBD1 (5 bases). CDR1 KGHSH and CDR2 LQKENI come from the germline V gene. Trimming left V 2 bases short and J 6 bases short, with 14 bases between. The CDR3 spans 15 residues. CDR3 in DNA: TGTGCCAGCTCACCAGAGGCAGGGCCCGGTCAGCCCCAGCATTTT. Amino acids: CASSPEAGPGQPQHF.

The chain recombines TRBV11-3 with TRBJ2-3; 12 nucleotides align to TRBD2. CDR3 length equals 16 residues. Germline loops: CDR1 SGHNT, CDR2 YENEEA. Trimming at V came to 1 base and at J to 7 bases, leaving 6 bases not matched to a gene. In nucleotides, the CDR3 is TGTGCCAGCAGCTTAGGGCTAGCGGGAGGGCCGAATACGCAGTATTTT. Translated, it gives CASSLGLAGGPNTQYF.

The V gene is TRBV4-2, the J gene TRBJ1-2; D may be TRBD1 (5 bases). Per germline, CDR1 LGHNA and CDR2 YNFKEQ. Trimming removed 4 bases from V and 4 bases from J, with 13 bases in between. This CDR3 has 14 amino acids. CDR3 sequence: CASSPLRGSYGYTF. The CDR3 nucleotides are TGTGCCAGCAGCCCCCTTCGGGGGTCCTATGGCTACACCTTC.

The gene calls are TRBV5-1 and TRBJ1-5; tentatively, D is TRBD1 (5 bases). The CDR3 sequence is 13 residues long. Trimming left V 0 bases short and J 4 bases short, with 5 bases between. Germline CDR1 is SGHRS and CDR2 is YFSETQ. In DNA form, the CDR3 reads TGCGCCAGCAGCTTGGGACAGAATCAGCCCCAGCATTTT. It translates to CASSLGQNQPQHF.

The chain has TRBV30 and TRBJ2-7, with 7 bases fitting TRBD2. CDR1 is GTSNPN and CDR2 is SVGIG in the germline V gene (reference sequence). The CDR3 covers 12 residues. Unmatched junction bases numbered 3, after V lost 5 bases and J lost 2 bases. The CDR3 DNA reads as TGTGCCTGGGGCCGGGAGGCCTACGAGCAGTACTTC. It specifies CAWGREAYEQYF.

The chain carries TRBV28 and TRBJ1-5; 8 positions match TRBD1. Unmatched junction bases numbered 14, after V lost 6 bases and J lost 7 bases. Germline V lookup: CDR1 MDHEN, CDR2 SYDVKM. CDR3 length: 16 residues. The CDR3: CASRLPQGAGGQPQHF. In DNA, the CDR3 is TGTGCCAGCAGACTCCCCCAGGGGGCAGGCGGGCAGCCCCAGCATTTT.

V and J are TRBV18 and TRBJ2-7, with D perhaps TRBD1 or TRBD2 (5 bases each). Germline-derived CDR1 and CDR2 are KGHSH and LQKENI. V lost 4 bases to trimming and J lost 2 bases, with 12 bases between them. The CDR3 loop spans 14 amino acids. The CDR3 region has the DNA TGTGCCAGCTCACAGGGACGGATCACCTACGAGCAGTACTTC. Amino acids: CASSQGRITYEQYF.

The chain employs TRBV19 and TRBJ2-3; 11 nucleotides align to TRBD2. The CDR3 is 17 amino acids. The V segment lost 6 bases and the J segment 1 base; nucleotides outside the gene matches: 9. Germline V gene lookup returns CDR1 LNHDA and CDR2 SQIVND (reference sequence). CDR3 nucleotide sequence: TGTGCCAGTAGGTATAGCGGGAGGGCCAAGGGCACAGATACGCAGTATTTT. Its protein is CASRYSGRAKGTDTQYF.